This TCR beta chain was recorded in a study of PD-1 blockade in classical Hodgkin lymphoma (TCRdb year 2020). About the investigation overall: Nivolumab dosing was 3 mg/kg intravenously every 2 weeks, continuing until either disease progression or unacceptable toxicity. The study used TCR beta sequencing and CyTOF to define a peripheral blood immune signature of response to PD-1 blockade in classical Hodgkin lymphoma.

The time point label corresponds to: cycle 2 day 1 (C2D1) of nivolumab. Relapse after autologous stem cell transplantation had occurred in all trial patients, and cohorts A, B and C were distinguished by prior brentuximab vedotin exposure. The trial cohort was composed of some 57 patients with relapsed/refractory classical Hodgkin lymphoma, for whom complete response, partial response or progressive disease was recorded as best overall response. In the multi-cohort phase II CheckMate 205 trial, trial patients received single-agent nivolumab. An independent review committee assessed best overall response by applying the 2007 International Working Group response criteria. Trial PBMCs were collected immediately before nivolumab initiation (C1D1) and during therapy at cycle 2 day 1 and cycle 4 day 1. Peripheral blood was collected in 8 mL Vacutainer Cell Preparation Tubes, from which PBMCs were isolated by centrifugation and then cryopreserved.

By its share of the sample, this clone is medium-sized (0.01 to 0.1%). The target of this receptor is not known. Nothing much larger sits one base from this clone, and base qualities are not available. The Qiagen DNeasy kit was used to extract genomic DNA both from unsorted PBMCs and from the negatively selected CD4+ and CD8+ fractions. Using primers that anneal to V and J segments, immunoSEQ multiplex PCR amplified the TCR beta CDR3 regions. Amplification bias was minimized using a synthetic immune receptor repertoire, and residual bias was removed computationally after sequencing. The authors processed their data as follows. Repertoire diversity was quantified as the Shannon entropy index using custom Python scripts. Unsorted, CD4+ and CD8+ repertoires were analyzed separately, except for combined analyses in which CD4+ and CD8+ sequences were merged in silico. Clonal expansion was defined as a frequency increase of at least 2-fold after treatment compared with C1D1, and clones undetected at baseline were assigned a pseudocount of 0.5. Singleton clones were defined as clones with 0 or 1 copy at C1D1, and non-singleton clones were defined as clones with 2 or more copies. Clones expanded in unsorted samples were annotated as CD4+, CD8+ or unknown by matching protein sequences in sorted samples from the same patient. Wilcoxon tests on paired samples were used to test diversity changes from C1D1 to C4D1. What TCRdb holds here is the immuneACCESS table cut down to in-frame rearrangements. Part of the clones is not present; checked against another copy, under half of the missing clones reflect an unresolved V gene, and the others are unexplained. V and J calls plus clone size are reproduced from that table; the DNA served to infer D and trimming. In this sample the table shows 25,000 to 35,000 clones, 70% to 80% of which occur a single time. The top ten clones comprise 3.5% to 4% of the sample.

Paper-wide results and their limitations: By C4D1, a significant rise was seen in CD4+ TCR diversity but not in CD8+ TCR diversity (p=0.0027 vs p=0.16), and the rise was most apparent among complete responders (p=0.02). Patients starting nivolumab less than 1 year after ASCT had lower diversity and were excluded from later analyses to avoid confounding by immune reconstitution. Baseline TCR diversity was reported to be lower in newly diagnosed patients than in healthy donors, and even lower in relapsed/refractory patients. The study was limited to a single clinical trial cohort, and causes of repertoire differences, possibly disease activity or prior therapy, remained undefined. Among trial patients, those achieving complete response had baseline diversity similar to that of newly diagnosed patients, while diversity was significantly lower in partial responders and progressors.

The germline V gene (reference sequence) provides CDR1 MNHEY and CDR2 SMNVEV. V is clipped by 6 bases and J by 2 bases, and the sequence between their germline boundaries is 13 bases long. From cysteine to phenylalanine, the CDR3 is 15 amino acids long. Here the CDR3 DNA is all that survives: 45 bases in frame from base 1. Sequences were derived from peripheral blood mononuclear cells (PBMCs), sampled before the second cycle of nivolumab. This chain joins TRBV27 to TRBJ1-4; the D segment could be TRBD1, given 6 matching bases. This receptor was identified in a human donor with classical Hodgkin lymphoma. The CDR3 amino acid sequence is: CASRAGAGTNEKLFF. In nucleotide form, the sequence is TGTGCCAGCAGAGCAGGGGCGGGGACTAATGAAAAACTGTTTTTT.